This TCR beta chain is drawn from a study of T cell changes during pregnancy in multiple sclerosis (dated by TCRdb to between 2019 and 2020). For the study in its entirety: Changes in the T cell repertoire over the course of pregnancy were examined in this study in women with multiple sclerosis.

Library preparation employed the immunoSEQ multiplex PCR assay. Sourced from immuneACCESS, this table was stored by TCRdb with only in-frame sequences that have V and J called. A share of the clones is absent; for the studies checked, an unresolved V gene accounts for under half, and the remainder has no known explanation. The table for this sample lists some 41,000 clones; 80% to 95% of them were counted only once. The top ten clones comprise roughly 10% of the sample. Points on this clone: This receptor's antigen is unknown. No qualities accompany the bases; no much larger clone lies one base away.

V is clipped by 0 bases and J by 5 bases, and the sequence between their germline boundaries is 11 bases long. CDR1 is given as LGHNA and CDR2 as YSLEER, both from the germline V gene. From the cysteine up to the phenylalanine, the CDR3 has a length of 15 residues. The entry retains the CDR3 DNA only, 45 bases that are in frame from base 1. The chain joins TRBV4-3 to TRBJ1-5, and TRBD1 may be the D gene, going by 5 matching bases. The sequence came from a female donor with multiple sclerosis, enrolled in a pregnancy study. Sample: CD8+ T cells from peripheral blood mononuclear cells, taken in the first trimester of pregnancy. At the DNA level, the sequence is TGCGCCAGCAGCCAAGATCCGACAGATGATCAGCCCCAGCATTTT. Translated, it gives CASSQDPTDDQPQHF.